Listed here are 19 T cell receptor beta chains from one sample, sequenced in a study of blood T cells in healthy people across ages. Together with a sample-barcoded 5' primer, a J-beta primer mix was included in a second PCR lasting roughly 6 to 12 cycles. TCRdb passed the 5' RACE reads through MiXCR, listing each CDR3 protein once. This sample has some 710,000 distinct CDR3 sequences, with 35% to 60% found just once. Sequencing input: blood. All receptors derive from an elderly man in good health.

The V gene is TRBV2, the J gene TRBJ2-5, with TRBD1 identical over 8 bases. Looked up from germline, CDR1 is SNHLY and CDR2 is FYNNEI. The CDR3 sequence is 13 residues long. The ends lost 7 bases at V and 5 bases at J; junction bases unmatched: 6. The CDR3 DNA follows: TGTGCCAGCACTCGACAGGGGTGGGAGACCCAGTACTTC. Translated: CASTRQGWETQYF.

The V call is TRBV4-3, the J call TRBJ2-4; no clear D gene. V lost 0 bases and J 5 bases, leaving 5 bases between the germline ends. The CDR3 has 13 residues. Germline lookup yields CDR1 LGHNA and CDR2 YSLEER. In nucleotides, the CDR3 is TGCGCCAGCAGCCAAGACACCGAAAACATTCAGTACTTC. Translating gives CASSQDTENIQYF.

This clonotype was found a few times. V and J are TRBV7-9 and TRBJ2-1; D is unresolved. With 5 bases removed from V and 4 bases from J, the gap between germline ends came to 18 bases. CDR3 length: 16 amino acids. Germline V lookup: CDR1 SEHNR, CDR2 FQNEAQ (reference sequence). CDR3 coding DNA: TGTGCCAGCAGCCAAGGGCGGCGGACCATTTACAATGAGCAGTTCTTC. It encodes CASSQGRRTIYNEQFF.

V is TRBV28 and J is TRBJ2-1; D might be TRBD2 (6 bases). The CDR3 has 15 residues. Trimming removed 5 bases at V and 5 bases at J, with 16 bases between. Germline values: CDR1 MDHEN, CDR2 SYDVKM. This chain's CDR3 is CASSGRADYNNEQFF. CDR3 bases: TGTGCCAGCAGTGGCCGGGCGGACTACAACAATGAGCAGTTCTTC.

Only a few counts were recorded for this clonotype. CDR3 sequence reads: CSARGLADYEQYF. CDR3 nucleotides: TGCAGTGCTAGGGGACTAGCCGACTACGAGCAGTACTTC. This chain uses TRBV20-1 with TRBJ2-7, with 9 positions matching TRBD2. The CDR3 runs to 13 residues. Germline-derived CDR1 and CDR2 are DFQATT and SNEGSKA (reference sequence). Trimming cost V 3 bases and J 3 bases; bases outside gene matches: 3.

The chain uses TRBV7-8 and TRBJ2-5, with 7 positions matching TRBD2. After removal of 2 bases from V and 4 bases from J, the junction contained 16 bases not matched to a gene. The CDR3 covers 18 residues. Germline V CDR1 and CDR2: SGHVS, FQNEAQ. This chain's CDR3 is CASSLRSGVNPILETQYF. CDR3 coding DNA: TGTGCCAGCAGCTTACGGAGCGGGGTAAACCCCATACTAGAGACCCAGTACTTC.

J is TRBJ2-1 and V is TRBV7-8, with D hard to call. The ends were cut back, 1 base at V and 5 bases at J, with 12 bases in the middle. CDR1 and CDR2 from the germline V gene are SGHVS and FQNEAQ. The CDR3 spans 15 residues. Here the CDR3 reads CASSLGQVFHNEQFF. The CDR3 DNA reads TGTGCCAGCAGCTTAGGGCAGGTCTTCCACAATGAGCAGTTCTTC. Full variable domain (rest looked up from reference TRBV7-8 and TRBJ2-1): GAGVSQSPRYKVAKRGQDVALRCDPISGHVSLFWYQQALGQGPEFLTYFQNEAQLDKSGLPSDRFFAERPEGSVSTLKIQRTQQEDSAVYLCASSLGQVFHNEQFFGPGTRLTVL.

This clonotype appeared once. The rearrangement joins TRBV5-1 to TRBJ2-7, with 10 bases matching TRBD2. V lost 5 bases and J lost 2; bases outside the gene matches: 13. From germline, CDR1 is SGHRS and CDR2 YFSETQ. CDR3 length: 17 amino acids. CDR3 nucleotides: TGCGCCAGCAGTTCAGGCAGGAACAGCGGGAGGGCCTACGAGCAGTACTTC. Translating gives CASSSGRNSGRAYEQYF.

This clonotype showed up just a few times. The rearrangement joins TRBV6-5 to TRBJ2-3; TRBD1 aligns across 8 bases. V dropped 6 bases and J dropped 3; count of bases not matched to a gene: 8. Germline CDR1 and CDR2: MNHEY and SVGAGI. CDR3 size: 15 residues. DNA of the CDR3: TGTGCCAGCAGATACCTAGGACAGGGAACAGATACGCAGTATTTT. Translation gives CASRYLGQGTDTQYF.

The V and J genes are TRBV5-1 and TRBJ2-5; the D is unclear. CDR1 is SGHRS, CDR2 YFSETQ, per germline. V lost 7 bases to trimming and J lost 4 bases, with 14 bases between them. The CDR3 sequence is 13 residues long. For the CDR3, the DNA is TGCGCCAGCCAATCGCGACGTTTAGAGACCCAGTACTTC. This translates into CASQSRRLETQYF.

This clonotype was recorded a few times. The CDR3 nucleotides are TGTGCCAGCGGGGGTCGACAGGGGGGCTACGAGCAGTACTTC. Translating gives CASGGRQGGYEQYF. This sequence joins TRBV28 and TRBJ2-7; 9 nucleotides match TRBD1. CDR3 length: 14 residues. V was clipped by 8 bases and J by 3 bases; unmatched bases: 8. CDR1 and CDR2 (germline): MDHEN, SYDVKM.

This clonotype was observed a few times. The chain recombines TRBV20-1 with TRBJ2-1; D is perhaps TRBD2 (6 bases). The CDR3 runs 14 residues. Trimming pared 2 bases from V and 9 bases from J, leaving 17 bases between. Germline lookup yields CDR1 DFQATT and CDR2 SNEGSKA (reference sequence). CDR3 sequence: CSARKPSVTGEQFF. CDR3 nucleotides: TGCAGTGCTAGAAAACCTAGCGTAACGGGTGAGCAGTTCTTC.

The V call is TRBV10-3, the J call TRBJ2-4, with TRBD1 matching over 8 bases. The J call may be in error: the DNA end matches TRBJ2-7 better. Germline CDR1 and CDR2: ENHRY and SYGVKD. This CDR3 is built from 14 residues. In DNA form, the CDR3 reads TGTGCCACGGATTCCGGGACAGGTCTCAACGAGCAGTACTTC. It encodes CATDSGTGLNEQYF.

The V gene is TRBV6-5, the J gene TRBJ2-1; D ambiguous. The V gene's germline CDR1 is MNHEY and CDR2 SVGAGI. Trimming took 6 bases from V and 7 from J, leaving 10 bases between them. The CDR3 length is 12 residues. The CDR3 loop is CASRNRRNEQFF. As DNA, the CDR3 is TGTGCCAGCAGGAACCGGAGAAATGAGCAGTTCTTC.

This clonotype was picked up a small number of times. The CDR3 loop reads CSAREIHLAGGDTQYF. Here the CDR3 DNA reads TGCAGTGCTAGAGAGATACATCTAGCGGGGGGGGATACGCAGTATTTT. This chain uses TRBV20-1 with TRBJ2-3; 12 bases line up with TRBD2. Germline V CDR1 and CDR2: DFQATT, SNEGSKA (reference sequence). CDR3 length: 16 residues. The trim removed 0 bases at V and 6 bases at J, leaving 7 bases unmatched.

This clonotype was counted at least ten times. The chain recombines TRBV7-2 with TRBJ2-7, with 7 bases that match TRBD1. The V gene end was trimmed by 7 bases and the J gene end by 2 bases; junction bases not matched to a gene: 8. The CDR3 is made up of 14 amino acids. The germline gives CDR1 SGHTA, CDR2 FQGNSA. CDR3 bases: TGTGCCAGCACCCTTACAACAGGGGCCTACGAGCAGTACTTC. It encodes CASTLTTGAYEQYF.

The rearrangement uses TRBV7-9 and TRBJ2-7; the D is unclear. Trimming took off 5 bases at V and 4 bases at J, with 12 bases between the two ends. The germline gives CDR1 SEHNR, CDR2 FQNEAQ (reference sequence). The CDR3 totals 13 residues. The chain's CDR3 is CASSVEANYEQYF. For the CDR3, the DNA is TGTGCCAGCAGCGTGGAAGCGAATTACGAGCAGTACTTC.

This clonotype was counted many times. J is TRBJ2-7 and V is TRBV5-5, with 7 bases matching TRBD2. This CDR3 spans 14 amino acids. The V gene end was trimmed by 4 bases and the J gene end by 5 bases; junction bases not matched to a gene: 9. CDR1 is SGHKS and CDR2 is YYEKEE in the germline V gene (reference sequence). CDR3 nucleotide sequence: TGTGCCAGCAGCCCCTTGGGAGGGATCCACGAGCAGTACTTC. Its translation: CASSPLGGIHEQYF.

The V and J genes are TRBV3-1 and TRBJ1-4; a possible D gene is TRBD1 (6 bases). This CDR3 comprises 15 residues. Germline V gene lookup returns CDR1 LGHDT and CDR2 YNNKEL (reference sequence). Trimming pared 4 bases from V and 4 bases from J, leaving 13 bases between. The CDR3: CASSRTDRNNEKLFF. The CDR3 nucleotides are TGTGCCAGCAGCCGAACGGACAGAAATAATGAAAAACTGTTTTTT. Full variable domain (missing parts from reference TRBV3-1 and TRBJ1-4): DTAVSQTPKYLVTQMGNDKSIKCEQNLGHDTMYWYKQDSKKFLKIMFSYNNKELIINETVPNRFSPKSPDKAHLNLHINSLELGDSAVYFCASSRTDRNNEKLFFGSGTQLSVL.